The entry that follows covers one T cell receptor beta chain sequence. Its antigen is as yet unknown. This sample is drawn from a study of beta chain features in type 1 diabetes. General study findings and limits: Compared with healthy donors, patients appeared to share more similar naive, central memory and regulatory TCRB repertoires. Shortening that was moderate but significant affected the TCRB CDR3s of Type 1 diabetes patients in all four CD4+ subsets. A cDNA-based sequencing approach could over-represent cells with high TCR expression.

Germline V gene lookup returns CDR1 SQVTM and CDR2 ANQGSEA. The CDR3 is 15 amino acids. V dropped 2 bases and J dropped 2; count of bases not matched to a gene: 8. The sequenced template was cDNA made from the entire isolated RNA. For naive, central memory and regulatory T cell samples, reads averaged roughly 3.7 million. Here immunoSEQ multiplex PCR was the method, and the copy in TCRdb shows in-frame clones only, minus some. The sample yields about 230,000 clones, about a sixth seen once. This sequence originates from a man aged 25 to 40 with type 1 diabetes. The source material was naive CD4+ T cells from blood. This chain joins TRBV29-1 and TRBJ2-7; 8 bases align to TRBD1. This CDR3 reads CSVERRTGMPYEQYF. CDR3 DNA sequence: TGCAGCGTTGAAAGAAGGACAGGGATGCCCTACGAGCAGTACTTC.